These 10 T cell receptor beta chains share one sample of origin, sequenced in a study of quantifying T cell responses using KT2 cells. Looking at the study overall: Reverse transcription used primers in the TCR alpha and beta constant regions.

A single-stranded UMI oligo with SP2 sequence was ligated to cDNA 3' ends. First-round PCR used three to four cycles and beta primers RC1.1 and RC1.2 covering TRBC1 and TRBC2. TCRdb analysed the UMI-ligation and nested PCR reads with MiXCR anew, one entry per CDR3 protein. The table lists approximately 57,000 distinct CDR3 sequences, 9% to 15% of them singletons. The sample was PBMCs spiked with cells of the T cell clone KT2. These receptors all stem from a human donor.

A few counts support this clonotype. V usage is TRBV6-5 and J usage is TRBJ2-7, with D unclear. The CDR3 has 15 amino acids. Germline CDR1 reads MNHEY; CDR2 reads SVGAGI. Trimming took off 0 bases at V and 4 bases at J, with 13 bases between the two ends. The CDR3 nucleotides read TGTGCCAGCAGTTACTCCACCGACGTGGGTTACGAGCAGTACTTC. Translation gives CASSYSTDVGYEQYF.

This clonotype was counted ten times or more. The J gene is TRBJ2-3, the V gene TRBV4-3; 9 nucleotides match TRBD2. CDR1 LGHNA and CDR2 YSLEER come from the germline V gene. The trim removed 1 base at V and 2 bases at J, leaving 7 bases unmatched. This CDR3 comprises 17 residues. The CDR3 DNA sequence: TGCGCCAGCAGCCAAGTTTTAGCGGGAGCCCTCACAGATACGCAGTATTTT. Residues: CASSQVLAGALTDTQYF.

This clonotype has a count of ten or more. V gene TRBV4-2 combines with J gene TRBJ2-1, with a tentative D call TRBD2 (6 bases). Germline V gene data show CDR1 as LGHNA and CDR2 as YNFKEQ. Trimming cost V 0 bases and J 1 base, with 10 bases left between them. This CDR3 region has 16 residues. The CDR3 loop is CASSQDPRGSYNEQFF. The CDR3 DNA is TGTGCCAGCAGCCAAGATCCCCGGGGGTCCTACAATGAGCAGTTCTTC.

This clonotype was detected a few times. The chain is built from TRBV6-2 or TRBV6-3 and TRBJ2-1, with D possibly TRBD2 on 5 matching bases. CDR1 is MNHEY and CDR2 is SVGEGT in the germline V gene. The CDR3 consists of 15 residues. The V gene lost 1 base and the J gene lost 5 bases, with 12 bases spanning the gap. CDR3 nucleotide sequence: TGTGCCAGCAGTTACTTCGGGGTTGGGAACAATGAGCAGTTCTTC. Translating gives CASSYFGVGNNEQFF.

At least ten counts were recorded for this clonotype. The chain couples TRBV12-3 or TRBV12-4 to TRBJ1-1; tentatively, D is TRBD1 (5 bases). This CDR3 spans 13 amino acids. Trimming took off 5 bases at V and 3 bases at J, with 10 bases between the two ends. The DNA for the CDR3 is TGTGCCAGCAGTCAGGGAAGCTACACTGAAGCTTTCTTT. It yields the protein CASSQGSYTEAFF.

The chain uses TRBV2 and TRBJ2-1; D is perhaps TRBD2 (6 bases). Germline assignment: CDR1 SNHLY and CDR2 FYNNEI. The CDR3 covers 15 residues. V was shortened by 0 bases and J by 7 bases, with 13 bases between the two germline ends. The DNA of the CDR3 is TGTGCCAGCAGTGAAGCGCGGGGAGGACAAAATGAGCAGTTCTTC. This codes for CASSEARGGQNEQFF. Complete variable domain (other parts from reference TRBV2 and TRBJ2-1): EPEVTQTPSHQVTQMGQEVILRCVPISNHLYFYWYRQILGQKVEFLVSFYNNEISEKSEIFDDQFSVERPDGSNFTLKIRSTKLEDSAMYFCASSEARGGQNEQFFGPGTRLTVL.

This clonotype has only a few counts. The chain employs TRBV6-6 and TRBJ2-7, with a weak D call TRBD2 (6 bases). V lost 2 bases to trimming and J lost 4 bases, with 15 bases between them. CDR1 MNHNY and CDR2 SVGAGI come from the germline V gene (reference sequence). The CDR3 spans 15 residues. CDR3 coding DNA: TGTGCCAGCAGTTACGGGACGGGAGTAAGGTACGAGCAGTACTTC. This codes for CASSYGTGVRYEQYF.

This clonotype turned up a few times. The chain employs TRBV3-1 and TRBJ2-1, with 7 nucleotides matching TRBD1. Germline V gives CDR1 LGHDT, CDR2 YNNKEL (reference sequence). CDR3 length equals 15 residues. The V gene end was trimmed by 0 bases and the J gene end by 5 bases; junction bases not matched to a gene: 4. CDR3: CASSQDVQGHNEQFF. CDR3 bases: TGTGCCAGCAGCCAAGACGTACAGGGGCACAATGAGCAGTTCTTC.

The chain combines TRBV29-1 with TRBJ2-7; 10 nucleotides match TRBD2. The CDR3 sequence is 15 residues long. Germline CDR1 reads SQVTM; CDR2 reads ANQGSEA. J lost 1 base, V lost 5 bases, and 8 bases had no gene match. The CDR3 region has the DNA TGCAGCGTTATACTAGCGGGACACGAATCCTACGAGCAGTACTTC. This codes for CSVILAGHESYEQYF.

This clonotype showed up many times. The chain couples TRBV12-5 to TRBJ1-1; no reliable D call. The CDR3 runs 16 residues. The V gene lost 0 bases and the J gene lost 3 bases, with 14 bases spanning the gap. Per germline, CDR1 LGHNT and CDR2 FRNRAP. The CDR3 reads CASGLVLGRGDTEAFF. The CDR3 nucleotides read TGTGCTAGTGGTTTGGTGCTAGGGAGAGGCGACACTGAAGCTTTCTTT.